The entry that follows covers one TCR beta chain sequence. This specimen belongs to a study of shared T cell receptors in the human thymus. TCRdb's table, derived via immunoSEQ multiplex PCR, lists solely in-frame clones and lacks some. Of roughly 560,000 clones listed, more than 75% are singletons. The CDR3 sequence is 15 residues long. V was pared by 0 bases and J by 2 bases, with 9 bases between. Per the germline V gene, CDR1 is SGHDT and CDR2 is YYEEEE. These same data were also listed under a study on human thymus T cells. That publication notes: Serving as donors were healthy Finnish infants, each of whom was having open corrective surgery for congenital heart defects. From resections taken during corrective heart surgery, the thymus tissue was obtained. Thymic as well as blood repertoires seemed to favor certain V and J genes unevenly.

The gene calls are TRBV5-6 and TRBJ1-5, with a tentative D call TRBD1 (6 bases). The receptor's source is a boy younger than two with a congenital heart defect. Sequencing was performed on thymocytes. CDR3 nucleotides: TGTGCCAGCAGCTTGGGGTCAGGGGGCAATCAGCCCCAGCATTTT. This translates into CASSLGSGGNQPQHF. Full variable domain (remainder filled in from reference TRBV5-6 and TRBJ1-5): DAGVTQSPTHLIKTRGQQVTLRCSPKSGHDTVSWYQQALGQGPQFIFQYYEEEERQRGNFPDRFSGHQFPNYSSELNVNALLLGDSALYLCASSLGSGGNQPQHFGDGTRLSIL.